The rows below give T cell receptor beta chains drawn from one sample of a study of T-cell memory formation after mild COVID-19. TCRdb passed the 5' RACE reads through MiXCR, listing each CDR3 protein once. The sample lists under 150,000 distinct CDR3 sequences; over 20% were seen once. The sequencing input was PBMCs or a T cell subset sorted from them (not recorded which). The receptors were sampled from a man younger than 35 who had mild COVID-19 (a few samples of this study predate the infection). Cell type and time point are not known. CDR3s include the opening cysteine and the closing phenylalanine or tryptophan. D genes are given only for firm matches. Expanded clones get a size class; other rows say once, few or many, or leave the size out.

cdr3_aa: CASSLAETTYNEQFF
cdr3_nt: TGTGCCAGCAGTTTGGCGGAGACTACTTACAATGAGCAGTTCTTC
v_call: TRBV27
d_call: .
j_call: TRBJ2-1
cdr3_length: 15
clone_size: few

cdr3_aa: CASSLTGTSATDTQYF
cdr3_nt: TGTGCCAGCAGCTTAACTGGGACTAGCGCCACAGATACGCAGTATTTT
v_call: TRBV7-3
d_call: TRBD2
j_call: TRBJ2-3
cdr3_length: 16
clone_size: .

cdr3_aa: CASRLQGLYQPQHF
cdr3_nt: TGTGCCAGCAGACTACAGGGGTTGTATCAGCCCCAGCATTTT
v_call: TRBV2
d_call: TRBD1
j_call: TRBJ1-5
cdr3_length: 14
clone_size: .

cdr3_aa: CASSQGLAQETQYF
cdr3_nt: TGTGCCAGCAGCCAAGGACTAGCTCAAGAGACCCAGTACTTC
v_call: TRBV4-2
d_call: TRBD2
j_call: TRBJ2-5
cdr3_length: 14
clone_size: medium-sized

cdr3_aa: CASPRRLGQGPNEQFF
cdr3_nt: TGTGCCAGCCCACGGAGGTTGGGACAGGGGCCGAATGAGCAGTTCTTC
v_call: TRBV5-6
d_call: TRBD1
j_call: TRBJ2-1
cdr3_length: 16
clone_size: few

cdr3_aa: CASSSRQGGLTDTQYF
cdr3_nt: TGTGCCAGCAGTTCCCGGCAGGGGGGGCTCACAGATACGCAGTATTTT
v_call: TRBV12-3/TRBV12-4
d_call: .
j_call: TRBJ2-3
cdr3_length: 16
clone_size: .

cdr3_aa: CASHGTGGLARGYTF
cdr3_nt: TGCGCCAGCCACGGGACAGGGGGTTTGGCTCGAGGCTACACCTTC
v_call: TRBV4-1
d_call: TRBD1
j_call: TRBJ1-2
cdr3_length: 15
clone_size: few

cdr3_aa: CASSQGKGNEQFF
cdr3_nt: TGCGCCAGCAGCCAAGGGAAGGGAAATGAGCAGTTCTTC
v_call: TRBV4-3
d_call: .
j_call: TRBJ2-1
cdr3_length: 13
clone_size: .

cdr3_aa: CASSSGTGVNEQYF
cdr3_nt: TGTGCCAGCAGTTCCGGGACAGGGGTCAACGAGCAGTACTTC
v_call: TRBV7-2
d_call: TRBD1
j_call: TRBJ2-7
cdr3_length: 14
clone_size: few

cdr3_aa: CASRRLAGQYEQYF
cdr3_nt: TGTGCCAGCAGACGCCTAGCGGGCCAATACGAGCAGTACTTC
v_call: TRBV7-8
d_call: TRBD2
j_call: TRBJ2-7
cdr3_length: 14
clone_size: few

cdr3_aa: CSVAVYKNTGELFF
cdr3_nt: TGCAGCGTTGCCGTGTACAAGAACACCGGGGAGCTGTTTTTT
v_call: TRBV29-1
d_call: .
j_call: TRBJ2-2
cdr3_length: 14
clone_size: few

cdr3_aa: CSVDRGGSTDTQYF
cdr3_nt: TGCAGCGTCGACAGGGGGGGTAGCACAGATACGCAGTATTTT
v_call: TRBV29-1
d_call: TRBD1
j_call: TRBJ2-3
cdr3_length: 14
clone_size: .

cdr3_aa: CATSPSGGKTGELFF
cdr3_nt: TGTGCCACCAGCCCCAGCGGGGGAAAGACCGGGGAGCTGTTTTTT
v_call: TRBV15
d_call: TRBD2
j_call: TRBJ2-2
cdr3_length: 15
clone_size: .

cdr3_aa: CASSRWGGEGTEAFF
cdr3_nt: TGCGCCAGCAGCCGTTGGGGGGGCGAAGGCACTGAAGCTTTCTTT
v_call: TRBV5-1
d_call: .
j_call: TRBJ1-1
cdr3_length: 15
clone_size: few

cdr3_aa: CSVEDRAVRNEQFF
cdr3_nt: TGCAGCGTTGAAGACAGGGCCGTAAGGAATGAGCAGTTCTTC
v_call: TRBV29-1
d_call: .
j_call: TRBJ2-1
cdr3_length: 14
clone_size: .

cdr3_aa: CASSTTRDYQETQYF
cdr3_nt: TGTGCCAGCAGTACAACCCGGGACTACCAAGAGACCCAGTACTTC
v_call: TRBV28
d_call: .
j_call: TRBJ2-5
cdr3_length: 15
clone_size: .

cdr3_aa: CASSLAPGGNQPQHF
cdr3_nt: TGTGCCAGCAGCTTGGCGCCAGGAGGCAATCAGCCCCAGCATTTT
v_call: TRBV5-6
d_call: .
j_call: TRBJ1-5
cdr3_length: 15
clone_size: few

cdr3_aa: CASKPQGGRYEQYF
cdr3_nt: TGTGCCAGCAAGCCTCAGGGGGGTCGGTACGAGCAGTACTTC
v_call: TRBV12-3/TRBV12-4
d_call: .
j_call: TRBJ2-7
cdr3_length: 14
clone_size: .

cdr3_aa: CASSNLRVVGLRYTF
cdr3_nt: TGTGCCAGCAGCAATCTAAGGGTCGTGGGGTTGCGCTACACCTTC
v_call: TRBV7-9
d_call: .
j_call: TRBJ1-2
cdr3_length: 15
clone_size: few

cdr3_aa: CASTPEGGREPQHF
cdr3_nt: TGTGCCAGCACCCCCGAGGGGGGCCGGGAGCCCCAGCATTTT
v_call: TRBV12-3/TRBV12-4
d_call: .
j_call: TRBJ1-5
cdr3_length: 14
clone_size: .

cdr3_aa: CASSTGLAGGKEQFF
cdr3_nt: TGTGCCAGCAGCACCGGACTAGCGGGGGGTAAAGAGCAGTTCTTC
v_call: TRBV7-9
d_call: TRBD2
j_call: TRBJ2-1
cdr3_length: 15
clone_size: few

cdr3_aa: CDSSPFFEASTEAFF
cdr3_nt: TGTGACAGCAGTCCCTTCTTCGAGGCGAGCACTGAAGCTTTCTTT
v_call: TRBV27
d_call: .
j_call: TRBJ1-1
cdr3_length: 15
clone_size: .

cdr3_aa: CASSYSFLGNTGELFF
cdr3_nt: TGTGCCAGCAGTTACTCCTTTTTGGGGAACACCGGGGAGCTGTTTTTT
v_call: TRBV6-5
d_call: .
j_call: TRBJ2-2
cdr3_length: 16
clone_size: few

cdr3_aa: CASSFSGFNTEAFF
cdr3_nt: TGTGCCAGCAGTTTTTCGGGGTTCAACACTGAAGCTTTCTTT
v_call: TRBV27
d_call: .
j_call: TRBJ1-1
cdr3_length: 14
clone_size: few

cdr3_aa: CASSLWYRVGEQYF
cdr3_nt: TGCGCCAGCAGCTTGTGGTACAGGGTGGGCGAGCAGTACTTC
v_call: TRBV5-1
d_call: .
j_call: TRBJ2-7
cdr3_length: 14
clone_size: few

cdr3_aa: CASSLRGVETQYF
cdr3_nt: TGTGCCAGCAGTTTGAGGGGCGTGGAGACCCAGTACTTC
v_call: TRBV27
d_call: .
j_call: TRBJ2-5
cdr3_length: 13
clone_size: few

cdr3_aa: CATIETDTSRYEQYF
cdr3_nt: TGTGCCACCATTGAGACGGACACCAGCCGGTACGAGCAGTACTTC
v_call: TRBV27
d_call: .
j_call: TRBJ2-7
cdr3_length: 15
clone_size: few

cdr3_aa: CASSAGTGGRYEQYF
cdr3_nt: TGTGCCAGCAGCGCGGGGACAGGGGGGCGCTACGAGCAGTACTTC
v_call: TRBV7-6
d_call: TRBD1
j_call: TRBJ2-7
cdr3_length: 15
clone_size: few

cdr3_aa: CASRVPTGTGNTIYF
cdr3_nt: TGTGCCAGCAGAGTCCCGACAGGGACTGGAAACACCATATATTTT
v_call: TRBV6-1
d_call: TRBD1
j_call: TRBJ1-3
cdr3_length: 15
clone_size: few

cdr3_aa: CASSQGPGTSHYGYTF
cdr3_nt: TGCGCCAGCAGCCAAGGACCCGGGACATCACACTATGGCTACACCTTC
v_call: TRBV4-3
d_call: .
j_call: TRBJ1-2
cdr3_length: 16
clone_size: .

cdr3_aa: CASSTDRGSSNQPQHF
cdr3_nt: TGTGCCAGCAGTACCGACAGGGGATCAAGCAATCAGCCCCAGCATTTT
v_call: TRBV27
d_call: TRBD1
j_call: TRBJ1-5
cdr3_length: 16
clone_size: .

cdr3_aa: CASSQEDTPRGELFF
cdr3_nt: TGCGCCAGCAGCCAAGAGGATACGCCGCGCGGGGAGCTGTTTTTT
v_call: TRBV4-3
d_call: .
j_call: TRBJ2-2
cdr3_length: 15
clone_size: .

cdr3_aa: CAIRSFNGGTPGGELFF
cdr3_nt: TGTGCCATCAGATCCTTTAACGGGGGGACCCCCGGCGGGGAGCTGTTTTTT
v_call: TRBV10-3
d_call: TRBD2
j_call: TRBJ2-2
cdr3_length: 17
clone_size: .

cdr3_aa: CASSLPVSNQPQHF
cdr3_nt: TGCGCCAGCAGCTTGCCGGTGAGCAATCAGCCCCAGCATTTT
v_call: TRBV5-1
d_call: .
j_call: TRBJ1-5
cdr3_length: 14
clone_size: few

cdr3_aa: CASSQAKGSQPQHF
cdr3_nt: TGTGCCAGCAGCCAAGCCAAAGGGTCCCAGCCCCAGCATTTT
v_call: TRBV7-9
d_call: .
j_call: TRBJ1-5
cdr3_length: 14
clone_size: .

cdr3_aa: CASSSLQDNNQPQHF
cdr3_nt: TGTGCCAGCAGCTCACTTCAGGATAACAATCAGCCCCAGCATTTT
v_call: TRBV7-2
d_call: .
j_call: TRBJ1-5
cdr3_length: 15
clone_size: .

cdr3_aa: CASSSSGGVDTQYF
cdr3_nt: TGTGCCAGCAGCTCTAGCGGGGGGGTGGATACGCAGTATTTT
v_call: TRBV12-3/TRBV12-4
d_call: TRBD2
j_call: TRBJ2-3
cdr3_length: 14
clone_size: few

cdr3_aa: CASSPFVIGQNQPQHF
cdr3_nt: TGTGCCAGCAGCCCCTTTGTAATAGGGCAAAATCAGCCCCAGCATTTT
v_call: TRBV6-1
d_call: .
j_call: TRBJ1-5
cdr3_length: 16
clone_size: .

cdr3_aa: CASSLRLAGGETQYF
cdr3_nt: TGTGCCAGCAGTTTAAGACTAGCGGGGGGGGAGACCCAGTACTTC
v_call: TRBV12-3/TRBV12-4
d_call: TRBD2
j_call: TRBJ2-5
cdr3_length: 15
clone_size: few

cdr3_aa: CASSHRVGTPHTGELFF
cdr3_nt: TGTGCCAGCAGCCATCGGGTGGGGACCCCTCACACCGGGGAGCTGTTTTTT
v_call: TRBV4-2
d_call: .
j_call: TRBJ2-2
cdr3_length: 17
clone_size: .